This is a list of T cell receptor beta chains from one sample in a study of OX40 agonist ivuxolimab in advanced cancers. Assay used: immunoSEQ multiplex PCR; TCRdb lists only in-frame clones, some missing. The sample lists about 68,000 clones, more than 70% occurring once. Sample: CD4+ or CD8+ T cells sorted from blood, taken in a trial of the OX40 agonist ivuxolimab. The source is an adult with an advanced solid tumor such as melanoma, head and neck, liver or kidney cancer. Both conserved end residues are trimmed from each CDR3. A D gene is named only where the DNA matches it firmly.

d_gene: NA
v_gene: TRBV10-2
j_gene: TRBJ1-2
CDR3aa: ASSDAETAYGYT

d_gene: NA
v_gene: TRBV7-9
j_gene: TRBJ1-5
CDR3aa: AGGSPYSNQPQH

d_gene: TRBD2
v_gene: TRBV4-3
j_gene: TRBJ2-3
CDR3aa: ASSGPSGGAFGADTQY

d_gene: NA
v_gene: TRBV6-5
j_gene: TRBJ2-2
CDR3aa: ASSKGLPPLGELF

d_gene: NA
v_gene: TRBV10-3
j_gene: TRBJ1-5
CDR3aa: AIKEGAVHALLEKEPQH

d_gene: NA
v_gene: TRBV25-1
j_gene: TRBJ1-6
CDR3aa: ASSGDSGSPLH

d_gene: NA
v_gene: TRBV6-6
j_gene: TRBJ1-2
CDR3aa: ASSYEGGIRGYT

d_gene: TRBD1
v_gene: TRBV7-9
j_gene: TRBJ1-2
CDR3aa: ASITTTGGGGYT

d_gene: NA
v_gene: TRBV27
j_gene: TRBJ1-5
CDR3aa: ASSLRSNQPQH

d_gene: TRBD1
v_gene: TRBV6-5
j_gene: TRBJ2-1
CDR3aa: ASSQQGVYNEQF

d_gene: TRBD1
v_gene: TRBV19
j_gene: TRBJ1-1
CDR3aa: ASSIITGGPPEAF

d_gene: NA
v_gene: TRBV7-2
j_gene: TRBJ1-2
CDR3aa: ASSLEREGRDYGYT

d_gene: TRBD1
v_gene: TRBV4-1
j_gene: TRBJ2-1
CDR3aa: ASSPPDRGPNEQF

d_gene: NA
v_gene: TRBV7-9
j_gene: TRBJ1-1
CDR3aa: ASSFGSGNTEAF

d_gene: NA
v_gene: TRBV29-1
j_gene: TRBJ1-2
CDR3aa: SVEGQGSGYT

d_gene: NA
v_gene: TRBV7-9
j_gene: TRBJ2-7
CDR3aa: ASSSTENYEQY